This T cell receptor (beta chain) stems from a study of shared clonotypes between healthy human individuals. Germline V lookup: CDR1 ENHRY, CDR2 SYGVKD. The ends were cut back, 7 bases at V and 4 bases at J, with 12 bases in the middle. This CDR3 comprises 13 residues. CD8 cells classed as naive were CD45RO-negative and positively selected for CCR7, excluding terminally differentiated effector memory CD45RA+ cells. As to this clone: Antigen: not known.

Per the original data handling: Junction-only immunoSEQ sequences carried no quality scores, so filtering differed. Measured with immunoSEQ multiplex PCR; TCRdb has only the in-frame clones, and not every one. The DNA was the basis for D and trimming; V, J and clone size are from that table. Among around 640,000 clones listed, 90% to 97% were seen once. Findings and limits, study-wide: Memory subsets generally showed lower estimated richness than naive subsets.

The chain uses TRBV10-3 and TRBJ2-3; no clear D gene. The origin of this receptor is a woman in her thirties in good health. Sequenced material: naive CD8+ T cells sorted from blood. Here the CDR3 reads CAIMDGRPDTQYF. The CDR3 coding sequence is TGTGCCATCATGGATGGTAGGCCAGATACGCAGTATTTT.